The 22 T cell receptor beta chains reported below all come from one sample, sequenced in a study of cytomegalovirus exposure and HLA in healthy donors. 60 Vbeta and 13 Jbeta primers were used in PCR. The protocol was immunoSEQ multiplex PCR, while the TCRdb copy is restricted to in-frame clones and leaves out a portion. The sample comprises over 130,000 clones, 65% to 80% of which are singletons, and 1.5% to 2% rests with the top ten. Sequenced input: PBMCs. The receptors here all came from a woman in her 30s in good health and CMV-seronegative.

This clone was seen a handful of times. The J gene is TRBJ2-3, the V gene TRBV5-1; the match to TRBD2 covers 10 bases. Trimming removed 4 bases from V and 1 base from J; junction bases left unmatched: 0. In germline, CDR1 is SGHRS, CDR2 YFSETQ. This CDR3 comprises 14 residues. The CDR3 DNA reads as TGCGCCAGCAGCGGACTAGCGGGCACAGATACGCAGTATTTT. As protein: CASSGLAGTDTQYF.

This chain uses TRBV11-3 with TRBJ2-1, with no clear D. CDR3 length: 14 amino acids. Germline lookup yields CDR1 SGHNT and CDR2 YENEEA. V gave up 0 bases and J gave up 3 bases, with 6 bases separating them. The CDR3 loop is CASSLEGGYNEQFF. DNA of the CDR3: TGTGCCAGCAGCTTAGAAGGCGGCTACAATGAGCAGTTCTTC.

The chain couples TRBV5-1 to TRBJ2-1; TRBD2 agrees at 8 bases. V lost 4 bases, J lost 5 bases, and 8 bases stayed unmatched. Germline V gene data show CDR1 as SGHRS and CDR2 as YFSETQ. The CDR3 length is 15 residues. CDR3 sequence (DNA): TGCGCCAGCAGCCCCGGACTAGCCCTCCACAATGAGCAGTTCTTC. The encoded protein is CASSPGLALHNEQFF.

CDR3 protein: CASSRELGRETQYF. In DNA form, the CDR3 reads TGTGCCAGCAGCCGAGAACTAGGCCGAGAGACCCAGTACTTC. This chain uses TRBV14 with TRBJ2-5, with TRBD2 as a possible D gene (5 bases). Per germline, CDR1 SGHDN and CDR2 FVKESK. Between the trimmed V and J ends, which lost 4 bases and 4 bases, there was a span of 13 bases. CDR3 length: 14 amino acids.

This clone came up a few times. The V gene is TRBV9, the J gene TRBJ2-7, with 11 bases lining up with TRBD2. The CDR3 runs to 15 residues. Germline trimming cut 0 bases from V and 4 bases from J; bases unmatched to any gene: 3. Germline CDR1 and CDR2: SGDLS and YYNGEE. The CDR3 DNA sequence: TGTGCCAGCAGCGTAGGGTGGACTAGCGGGTACGAGCAGTACTTC. Its protein product is CASSVGWTSGYEQYF. The whole variable domain, remainder taken from reference TRBV9 and TRBJ2-7, is DSGVTQTPKHLITATGQRVTLRCSPRSGDLSVYWYQQSLDQGLQFLIQYYNGEERAKGNILERFSAQQFPDLHSELNLSSLELGDSALYFCASSVGWTSGYEQYFGPGTRLTVT.

The chain joins TRBV5-1 to TRBJ2-3, with 8 bases fitting TRBD2. The CDR3 has 14 amino acids. V lost 4 bases to trimming and J lost 2 bases; unmatched junction nucleotides: 3. Germline CDR1 is SGHRS and CDR2 is YFSETQ. CDR3 bases: TGCGCCAGCAGCCCACTAGCGGTCACAGATACGCAGTATTTT. Amino acids: CASSPLAVTDTQYF.

V usage is TRBV27 and J usage is TRBJ2-5, with 11 bases fitting TRBD2. Germline V gene sequence: CDR1 MNHEY, CDR2 SMNVEV (reference sequence). V trimming: 4 bases; J trimming: 13 bases; junction bases outside the gene matches: 14. The CDR3 sequence is 15 residues long. CDR3 coding DNA: TGTGCCAGCAGTTCCACGACTAGCGGGGCCCGCTTTTGGTACTTC. It codes for CASSSTTSGARFWYF.

The rearrangement uses TRBV5-1 and TRBJ2-7; D remains unclear. V was pared by 0 bases and J by 4 bases, with 5 bases between. Per germline, CDR1 SGHRS and CDR2 YFSETQ. This CDR3 is 12 amino acids long. The CDR3 spells CASSLGGYEQYF. CDR3 DNA: TGCGCCAGCAGCTTGGGCGGTTACGAGCAGTACTTC.

This sequence joins TRBV7-8 and TRBJ2-5; 9 positions agree with TRBD1. The CDR3 sequence is 14 residues long. Per germline, CDR1 SGHVS and CDR2 FQNEAQ. The V gene end was trimmed by 5 bases and the J gene end by 5 bases; junction bases not matched to a gene: 6. CDR3 nucleotide sequence: TGTGCCAGCAGCCGTACAGGGGGCAGGGAGACCCAGTACTTC. It yields the protein CASSRTGGRETQYF. The whole variable domain, remainder taken from reference TRBV7-8 and TRBJ2-5, is GAGVSQSPRYKVAKRGQDVALRCDPISGHVSLFWYQQALGQGPEFLTYFQNEAQLDKSGLPSDRFFAERPEGSVSTLKIQRTQQEDSAVYLCASSRTGGRETQYFGPGTRLLVL.

The CDR3 DNA sequence: TGTGCCAGCAGTTACTCTCTAGGCTCTGGAAACACCATATATTTT. It is translated as CASSYSLGSGNTIYF. The gene calls are TRBV6-5 and TRBJ1-3; D is uncertain. Per germline, CDR1 MNHEY and CDR2 SVGAGI. The ends were cut back, 0 bases at V and 0 bases at J, with 6 bases in the middle. This CDR3 region has 15 residues.

The chain recombines TRBV19 with TRBJ1-4, with 9 positions matching TRBD1. Germline-derived CDR1 and CDR2 are LNHDA and SQIVND (reference sequence). This CDR3 spans 15 amino acids. Trimming took 6 bases from V and 5 from J; bases not matched to a gene: 7. CDR3 residues: CASSGTGGANEKLFF. The CDR3 region has the DNA TGTGCCAGTAGCGGTACAGGGGGCGCGAATGAAAAACTGTTTTTT.

This clone was seen just once. This chain connects TRBV7-3 to TRBJ2-6; tentative D call: TRBD2 (6 bases). The CDR3 spans 16 residues. CDR1 and CDR2 from the germline V gene are SGHTA and FQGTGA. Between the trimmed V and J ends, which lost 5 bases and 0 bases, there was a span of 11 bases. The CDR3 DNA reads as TGTGCCAGCAGCGAGGGAGGAAGCTCTGGGGCCAACGTCCTGACTTTC. This sequence encodes CASSEGGSSGANVLTF.

This chain joins TRBV2 and TRBJ2-5, with D possibly matching TRBD2 (5 bases). Germline V gene sequence: CDR1 SNHLY, CDR2 FYNNEI. The germline V and J ends were trimmed by 7 bases and 1 base, with 13 bases remaining between them. CDR3 size: 14 residues. The CDR3 DNA reads TGTGCCAGCAAATCGGACTCGTCCCAAGAGACCCAGTACTTC. Amino acid sequence: CASKSDSSQETQYF.

This chain connects TRBV29-1 to TRBJ2-7; D not resolved. Trimming stripped 2 bases from V and 6 bases from J, with 17 bases between. The CDR3 consists of 14 residues. In germline, CDR1 is SQVTM, CDR2 ANQGSEA. The CDR3 protein is CSVEQDLTTPEQYF. The CDR3 DNA is TGCAGCGTTGAACAAGACCTTACTACCCCCGAGCAGTACTTC.

V and J are TRBV23-1 and TRBJ2-5, with 8 bases fitting TRBD1. TRBV23-1 is classed as an ORF, of uncertain function. With 11 bases clipped from V and 3 bases from J, the junction kept 8 bases outside the gene matches. CDR3 size: 13 residues. CDR3 nucleotides: TGCGCCTGGACAGGGTGGACCAAAGAGACCCAGTACTTC. It encodes CAWTGWTKETQYF.

The rearrangement joins TRBV19 to TRBJ2-2; 7 bases align to TRBD2. The germline V gene encodes CDR1 LNHDA and CDR2 SQIVND (reference sequence). With 0 bases clipped from V and 4 bases from J, the junction kept 2 bases outside the gene matches. There are 15 residues in the CDR3. The CDR3 here is CASSIEGRGTGELFF. The CDR3, as DNA: TGTGCCAGTAGTATAGAGGGGAGGGGCACCGGGGAGCTGTTTTTT.

The gene calls are TRBV11-2 and TRBJ2-7, with 9 bases identical to TRBD1. V shed 5 bases and J 4 bases; nucleotides not matched to a gene: 6. Germline V gene lookup returns CDR1 SGHAT and CDR2 FQNNGV. The CDR3 totals 14 residues. CDR3 nucleotide sequence: TGTGCCAGCAGCCCTGACAGGGGGTGGTACGAGCAGTACTTC. This codes for CASSPDRGWYEQYF.

This chain uses TRBV2 with TRBJ2-7; D might be TRBD2 (5 bases). Germline V CDR1 and CDR2: SNHLY, FYNNEI. This CDR3 spans 14 amino acids. The V gene lost 10 bases and the J gene lost 3 bases, with 19 bases spanning the gap. CDR3 amino acids: CATTLQPGFYEQYF. CDR3 sequence (DNA): TGTGCCACTACACTCCAACCGGGATTCTACGAGCAGTACTTC. Looking up the rest from reference TRBV2 and TRBJ2-7 gives the full variable domain: EPEVTQTPSHQVTQMGQEVILRCVPISNHLYFYWYRQILGQKVEFLVSFYNNEISEKSEIFDDQFSVERPDGSNFTLKIRSTKLEDSAMYFCATTLQPGFYEQYFGPGTRLTVT.

This clone appeared a few times. V and J are TRBV11-2 and TRBJ1-2, with D possibly being TRBD1 (5 bases). There are 13 residues in the CDR3. Germline assignment: CDR1 SGHAT and CDR2 FQNNGV. V was cut by 4 bases and J by 7 bases, with 13 bases left in between. The CDR3 sequence: CASSSSGGIGYTF. The CDR3 bases are TGTGCCAGCAGCTCTAGCGGGGGTATTGGCTACACCTTC.

This rearrangement joins TRBV6-5 to TRBJ1-1, with TRBD1 identical over 9 bases. Germline values: CDR1 MNHEY, CDR2 SVGAGI. The trim removed 6 bases at V and 4 bases at J, leaving 6 bases unmatched. CDR3 length: 14 amino acids. The CDR3 region has the DNA TGTGCCAGCAGGGTCGGACAGGGGAGCACTGAAGCTTTCTTT. Translated: CASRVGQGSTEAFF.

J is TRBJ1-4 and V is TRBV19; TRBD1 matches at 10 bases. Germline V gene data show CDR1 as LNHDA and CDR2 as SQIVND (reference sequence). The CDR3 contains 13 residues. V was pared by 5 bases and J by 7 bases, with 1 base of the junction left unmatched. CDR3 region: CASSGQGVEKLFF. CDR3 bases: TGTGCCAGTAGTGGACAGGGGGTTGAAAAACTGTTTTTT.

The chain couples TRBV27 to TRBJ2-2; D remains unclear. Trimming removed 0 bases from V and 5 bases from J, with 10 bases in between. CDR1 is MNHEY and CDR2 is SMNVEV in the germline V gene (reference sequence). The CDR3 runs to 15 residues. CDR3 DNA sequence: TGTGCCAGCAGTTTATCGGCCACCACGACCGGGGAGCTGTTTTTT. Residues: CASSLSATTTGELFF.